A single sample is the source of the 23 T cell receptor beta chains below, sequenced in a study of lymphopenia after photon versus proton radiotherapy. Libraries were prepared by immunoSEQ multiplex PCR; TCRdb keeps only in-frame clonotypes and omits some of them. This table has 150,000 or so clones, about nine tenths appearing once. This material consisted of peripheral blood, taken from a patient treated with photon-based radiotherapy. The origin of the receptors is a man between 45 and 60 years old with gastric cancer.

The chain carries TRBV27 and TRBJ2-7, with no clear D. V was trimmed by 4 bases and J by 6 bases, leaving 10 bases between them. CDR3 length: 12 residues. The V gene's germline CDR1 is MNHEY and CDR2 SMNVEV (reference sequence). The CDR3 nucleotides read TGTGCCAGCAGTTATCTAGGTACCGAGCAGTACTTC. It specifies CASSYLGTEQYF.

The CDR3 region has the DNA TGTGCCAGCAGCCCACCCACTAGACAGGTCCCACCTGAAGCTTTCTTT. This gives the protein CASSPPTRQVPPEAFF. V and J are TRBV5-4 and TRBJ1-1; possibly TRBD1 for D (6 bases). This CDR3 spans 16 amino acids. Germline CDR1 and CDR2: SGHNT and YYREEE (reference sequence). Trimming left V 4 bases short and J 6 bases short, with 22 bases between.

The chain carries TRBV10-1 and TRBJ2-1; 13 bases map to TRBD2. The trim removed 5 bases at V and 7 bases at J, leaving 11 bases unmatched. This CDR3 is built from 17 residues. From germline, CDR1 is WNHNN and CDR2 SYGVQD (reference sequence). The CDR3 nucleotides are TGCGCCAGCAGTCACAGCGGACTAGCGGGAGCTGAGAATGAGCAGTTCTTC. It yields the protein CASSHSGLAGAENEQFF.

The CDR3 loop reads CASSPRSGTLYNEQFF. The CDR3 coding sequence is TGTGCCAGCAGCCCTCGTAGCGGGACCCTCTACAATGAGCAGTTCTTC. The rearrangement joins TRBV7-9 to TRBJ2-1, with 8 bases lining up with TRBD2. This CDR3 is built from 16 residues. J was trimmed by 3 bases and V by 5 bases; bases with no gene match: 9. CDR1 and CDR2 (germline): SEHNR, FQNEAQ (reference sequence).

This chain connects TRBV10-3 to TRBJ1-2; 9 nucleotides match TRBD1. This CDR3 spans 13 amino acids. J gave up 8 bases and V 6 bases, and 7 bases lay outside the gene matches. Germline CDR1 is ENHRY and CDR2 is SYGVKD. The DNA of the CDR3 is TGTGCCATCAGCCTACAGGGGGCGGTCGGCTACACCTTC. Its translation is CAISLQGAVGYTF.

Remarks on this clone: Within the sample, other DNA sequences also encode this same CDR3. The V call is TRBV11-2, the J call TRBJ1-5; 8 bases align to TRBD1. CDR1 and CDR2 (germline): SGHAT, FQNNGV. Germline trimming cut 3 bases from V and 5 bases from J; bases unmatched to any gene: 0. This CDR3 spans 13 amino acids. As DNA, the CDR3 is TGTGCCAGCAGCTTGGACAGGGATCAGCCCCAGCATTTT. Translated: CASSLDRDQPQHF.

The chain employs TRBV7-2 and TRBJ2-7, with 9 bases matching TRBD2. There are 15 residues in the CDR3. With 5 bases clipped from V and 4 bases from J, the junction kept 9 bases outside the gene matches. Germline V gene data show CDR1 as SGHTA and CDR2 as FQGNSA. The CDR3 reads CASSPDRGRAYEQYF. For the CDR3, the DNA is TGTGCCAGCAGCCCGGATCGCGGGAGGGCTTACGAGCAGTACTTC. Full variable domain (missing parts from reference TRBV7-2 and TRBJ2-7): GAGVSQSPSNKVTEKGKDVELRCDPISGHTALYWYRQSLGQGLEFLIYFQGNSAPDKSGLPSDRFSAERTGGSVSTLTIQRTQQEDSAVYLCASSPDRGRAYEQYFGPGTRLTVT.

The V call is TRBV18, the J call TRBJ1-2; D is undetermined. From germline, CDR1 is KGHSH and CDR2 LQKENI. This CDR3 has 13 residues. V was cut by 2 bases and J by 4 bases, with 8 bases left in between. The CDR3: CASSPAQSYGYTF. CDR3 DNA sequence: TGTGCCAGCTCACCAGCCCAGAGCTATGGCTACACCTTC.

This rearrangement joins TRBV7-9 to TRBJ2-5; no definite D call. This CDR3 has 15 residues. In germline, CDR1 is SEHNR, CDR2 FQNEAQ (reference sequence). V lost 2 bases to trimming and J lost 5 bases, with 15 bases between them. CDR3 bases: TGTGCCAGCAGCTTAAGAGGCAGTGGATCGGAGACCCAGTACTTC. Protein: CASSLRGSGSETQYF.

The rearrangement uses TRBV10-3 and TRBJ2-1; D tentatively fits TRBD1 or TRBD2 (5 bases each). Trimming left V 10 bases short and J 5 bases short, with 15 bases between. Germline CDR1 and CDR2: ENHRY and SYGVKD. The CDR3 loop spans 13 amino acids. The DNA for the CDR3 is TGTGCCACCAAGGGGCAGGGAGACAATGAGCAGTTCTTC. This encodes CATKGQGDNEQFF.

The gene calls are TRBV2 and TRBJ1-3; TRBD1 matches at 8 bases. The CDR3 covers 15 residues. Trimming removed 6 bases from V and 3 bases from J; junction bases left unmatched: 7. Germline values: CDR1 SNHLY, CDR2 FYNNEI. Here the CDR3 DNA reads TGTGCCAGCAGCCTCGGACAGGGAAGTGGAAACACCATATATTTT. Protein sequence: CASSLGQGSGNTIYF.

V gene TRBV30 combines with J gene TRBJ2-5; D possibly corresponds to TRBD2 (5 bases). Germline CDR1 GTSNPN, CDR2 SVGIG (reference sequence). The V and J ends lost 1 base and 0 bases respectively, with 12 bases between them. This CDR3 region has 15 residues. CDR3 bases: TGTGCCTGGAGTGCCCCCCGGGGATACCAAGAGACCCAGTACTTC. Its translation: CAWSAPRGYQETQYF.

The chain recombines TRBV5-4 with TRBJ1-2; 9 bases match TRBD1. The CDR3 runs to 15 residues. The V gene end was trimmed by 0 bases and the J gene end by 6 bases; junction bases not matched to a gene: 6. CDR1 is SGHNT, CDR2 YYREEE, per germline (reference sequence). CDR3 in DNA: TGTGCCAGCAGCTTGGCGGGACAGGGAGGAAATGGCTACACCTTC. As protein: CASSLAGQGGNGYTF.

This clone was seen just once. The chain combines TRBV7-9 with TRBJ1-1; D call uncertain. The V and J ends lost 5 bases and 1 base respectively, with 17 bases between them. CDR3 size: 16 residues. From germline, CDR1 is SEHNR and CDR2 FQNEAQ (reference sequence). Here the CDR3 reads CASSPGIGRSNTEAFF. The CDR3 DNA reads TGTGCCAGCAGCCCGGGAATCGGACGGTCGAACACTGAAGCTTTCTTT.

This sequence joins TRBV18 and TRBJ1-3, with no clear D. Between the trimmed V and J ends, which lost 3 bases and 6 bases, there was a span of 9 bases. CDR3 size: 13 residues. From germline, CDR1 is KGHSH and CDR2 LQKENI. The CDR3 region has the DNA TGTGCCAGCTCACCGAACCCAACAAACACCATATATTTT. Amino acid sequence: CASSPNPTNTIYF.

The CDR3 bases are TGTGCCAGCAGAGCCGGGACAGGGGACAATCAGCCCCAGCATTTT. This encodes CASRAGTGDNQPQHF. V gene TRBV6-5 combines with J gene TRBJ1-5; 10 bases are a match to TRBD1. There are 15 residues in the CDR3. Looked up from germline, CDR1 is MNHEY and CDR2 is SVGAGI. The V gene end was trimmed by 6 bases and the J gene end by 3 bases; junction bases not matched to a gene: 5.

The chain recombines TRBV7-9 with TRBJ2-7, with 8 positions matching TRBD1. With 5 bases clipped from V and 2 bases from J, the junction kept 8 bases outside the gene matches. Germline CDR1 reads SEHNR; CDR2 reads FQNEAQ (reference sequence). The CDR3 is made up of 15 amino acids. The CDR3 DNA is TGTGCCAGCAGCCTTGGACAGGGACTTGCCTACGAGCAGTACTTC. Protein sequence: CASSLGQGLAYEQYF.

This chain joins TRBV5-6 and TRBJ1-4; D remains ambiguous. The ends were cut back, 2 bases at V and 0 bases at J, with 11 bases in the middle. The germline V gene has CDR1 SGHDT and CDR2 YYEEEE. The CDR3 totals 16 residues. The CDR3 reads CASSFGGIATNEKLFF. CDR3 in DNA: TGTGCCAGCAGCTTTGGAGGGATAGCAACTAATGAAAAACTGTTTTTT. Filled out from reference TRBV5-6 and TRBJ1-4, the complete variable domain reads DAGVTQSPTHLIKTRGQQVTLRCSPKSGHDTVSWYQQALGQGPQFIFQYYEEEERQRGNFPDRFSGHQFPNYSSELNVNALLLGDSALYLCASSFGGIATNEKLFFGSGTQLSVL.

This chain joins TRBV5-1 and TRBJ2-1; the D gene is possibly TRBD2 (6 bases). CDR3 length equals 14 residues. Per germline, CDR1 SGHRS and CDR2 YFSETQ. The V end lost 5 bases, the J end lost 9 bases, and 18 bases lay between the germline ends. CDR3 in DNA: TGCGCCAGCAGTCCCCGGGAGTATAGGAGTGAGCAGTTCTTC. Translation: CASSPREYRSEQFF. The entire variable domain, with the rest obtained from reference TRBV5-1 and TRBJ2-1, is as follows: KAGVTQTPRYLIKTRGQQVTLSCSPISGHRSVSWYQQTPGQGLQFLFEYFSETQRNKGNFPGRFSGRQFSNSRSEMNVSTLELGDSALYLCASSPREYRSEQFFGPGTRLTVL.

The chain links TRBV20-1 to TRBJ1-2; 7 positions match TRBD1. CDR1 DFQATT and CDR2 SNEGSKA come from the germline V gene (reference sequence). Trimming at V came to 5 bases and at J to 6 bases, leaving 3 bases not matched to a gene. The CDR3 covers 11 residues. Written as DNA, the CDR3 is TGCAGTGCTGGGGGGACAGATGGCTACACCTTC. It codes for CSAGGTDGYTF.

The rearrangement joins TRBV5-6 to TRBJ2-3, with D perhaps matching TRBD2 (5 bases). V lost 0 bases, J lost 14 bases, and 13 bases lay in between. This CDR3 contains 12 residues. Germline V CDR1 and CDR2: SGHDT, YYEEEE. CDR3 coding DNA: TGTGCCAGCAGCTTGGGGACTGTTGTTTGGTATTTT. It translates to CASSLGTVVWYF.

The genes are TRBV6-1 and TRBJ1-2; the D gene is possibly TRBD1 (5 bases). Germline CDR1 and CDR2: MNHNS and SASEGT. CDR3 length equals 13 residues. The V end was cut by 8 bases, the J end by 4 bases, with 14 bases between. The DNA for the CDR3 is TGTGCCAGCCCGGGGCAGTCCCTCTATGGCTACACCTTC. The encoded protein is CASPGQSLYGYTF.

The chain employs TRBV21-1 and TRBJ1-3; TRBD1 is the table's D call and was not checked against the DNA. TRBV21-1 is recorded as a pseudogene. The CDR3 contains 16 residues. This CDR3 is CASSKDDRFSGNTIYF. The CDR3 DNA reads TGTGCCAGCAGCAAAGATGACAGGTTCTCTGGAAACACCATATATTTT.